The 16 T cell receptor beta chains presented below share a single source sample, sequenced in a study of OX40 agonist ivuxolimab in advanced cancers. The library was obtained by the immunoSEQ multiplex PCR assay. TCRdb took over this immuneACCESS table, retaining in-frame rearrangements with V and J assigned. Such tables are incomplete; in checked studies, under half of the missing clones stem from an unresolved V gene, and the remainder is unexplained. For this sample the table gives under 80,000 clones, of which about 90% were detected only once. The leading ten clones occupy 3.5% to 5% of the sample. The sequencing here drew on CD4+ or CD8+ T cells sorted from blood, taken in a trial of the OX40 agonist ivuxolimab. The receptors here all came from an adult with an advanced solid tumor such as melanoma, head and neck, liver or kidney cancer.

The gene calls are TRBV7-9 and TRBJ2-2; D remains ambiguous. V lost 3 bases and J 7 bases, leaving 12 bases between the germline ends. This CDR3 is 14 amino acids long. Germline loops: CDR1 SEHNR, CDR2 FQNEAQ (reference sequence). The CDR3 reads CASSFGRSNGELFF. DNA of the CDR3: TGTGCCAGCAGCTTCGGCCGGAGCAACGGGGAGCTGTTTTTT.

This clone was counted once. The chain joins TRBV4-1 to TRBJ1-5; D call uncertain. The CDR3 totals 16 residues. V lost 0 bases and J lost 5, with 14 bases in between. Germline V gene sequence: CDR1 MGHRA, CDR2 YSYEKL. The CDR3 here is CASSQEVGQWHQPQHF. The CDR3 coding sequence is TGCGCCAGCAGCCAAGAAGTCGGCCAGTGGCATCAGCCCCAGCATTTT.

This chain uses TRBV11-2 with TRBJ2-7, with 7 bases fitting TRBD2. The CDR3 is made up of 14 amino acids. Germline CDR1 is SGHAT and CDR2 is FQNNGV. After removal of 4 bases from V and 0 bases from J, the junction contained 3 bases not matched to a gene. The CDR3 DNA sequence: TGTGCCAGCAGCTCGAGCGGGAACTCCTACGAGCAGTACTTC. Its translation is CASSSSGNSYEQYF.

The chain employs TRBV14 and TRBJ2-7, with a weak D call TRBD2 (5 bases). The CDR3 extends over 13 amino acids. Germline-derived CDR1 and CDR2 are SGHDN and FVKESK. V lost 3 bases to trimming and J lost 5 bases, with 11 bases between them. CDR3 sequence: CASSHREVDEQYF. The CDR3 DNA reads as TGTGCCAGCAGCCACCGGGAAGTCGACGAGCAGTACTTC.

CDR3 region: CASSKGQGGTYNEQFF. The CDR3 DNA is TGTGCCAGCAGCAAAGGACAGGGTGGTACCTACAATGAGCAGTTCTTC. The gene calls are TRBV7-9 and TRBJ2-1, with 8 bases fitting TRBD1. The CDR3 length is 16 residues. V trimming: 5 bases; J trimming: 2 bases; junction bases outside the gene matches: 8. The germline gives CDR1 SEHNR, CDR2 FQNEAQ (reference sequence).

The genes are TRBV7-8 and TRBJ2-2; either TRBD1 or TRBD2 may fit D (5 bases each). The germline V and J ends were trimmed by 0 bases and 6 bases, with 11 bases remaining between them. The CDR3 consists of 15 residues. Germline CDR1 reads SGHVS; CDR2 reads FQNEAQ. The chain's CDR3 is CASSLAGPNAGELFF. DNA of the CDR3: TGTGCCAGCAGCTTAGCGGGACCAAATGCCGGGGAGCTGTTTTTT.

The rearrangement links TRBV5-1 to TRBJ2-1, with a possible D match to TRBD2 (5 bases). Trimming took 4 bases from V and 4 from J, leaving 12 bases between them. Per the germline V gene, CDR1 is SGHRS and CDR2 is YFSETQ. This CDR3 has 14 residues. The CDR3 coding sequence is TGCGCCAGCAGCAACGCGGACTTTTACAATGAGCAGTTCTTC. Translated, it gives CASSNADFYNEQFF.

CDR3 DNA: TGTGCCAGCAGTACTCCGGGACAGTACTACGAGCAGTACTTC. This translates into CASSTPGQYYEQYF. V usage is TRBV28 and J usage is TRBJ2-7; 7 bases map to TRBD1. Trimming at V came to 5 bases and at J to 3 bases, leaving 7 bases not matched to a gene. The CDR3 has 14 residues. Germline CDR1 and CDR2: MDHEN and SYDVKM.

This chain uses TRBV19 with TRBJ2-3, with TRBD2 matching 13 bases. Germline loops: CDR1 LNHDA, CDR2 SQIVND (reference sequence). V shed 7 bases, J shed 0 bases, and the junction held 4 bases outside the gene matches. This CDR3 has 16 residues. CDR3 protein: CASIRTSGGSTDTQYF. The CDR3 bases are TGTGCCAGTATACGGACTAGCGGGGGAAGCACAGATACGCAGTATTTT.

This clone was recorded a few times. The chain links TRBV19 to TRBJ2-3; D unresolved. V lost 1 base and J 3 bases, leaving 8 bases between the germline ends. CDR1 and CDR2 from the germline V gene are LNHDA and SQIVND (reference sequence). The CDR3 sequence is 14 residues long. In nucleotides, the CDR3 is TGTGCCAGTAGTATAGGGCTGGCTACAGATACGCAGTATTTT. This codes for CASSIGLATDTQYF. The full variable domain, with the rest looked up from reference TRBV19 and TRBJ2-3, is DGGITQSPKYLFRKEGQNVTLSCEQNLNHDAMYWYRQDPGQGLRLIYYSQIVNDFQKGDIAEGYSVSREKKESFPLTVTSAQKNPTAFYLCASSIGLATDTQYFGPGTRLTVL.

The V call is TRBV28, the J call TRBJ2-7, with D perhaps matching TRBD1 (5 bases). V was cut by 4 bases and J by 7 bases, with 14 bases left in between. The CDR3 consists of 13 residues. CDR1 is MDHEN, CDR2 SYDVKM, per germline. CDR3 protein: CASSSPGLGEQYF. DNA of the CDR3: TGTGCCAGCAGTTCGCCAGGGTTGGGAGAGCAGTACTTC.

This chain links TRBV5-1 with TRBJ2-1, with TRBD2 matching over 11 bases. The CDR3 totals 13 residues. The germline V gene encodes CDR1 SGHRS and CDR2 YFSETQ. J lost 12 bases, V lost 0 bases, and 2 bases had no gene match. In DNA form, the CDR3 reads TGCGCCAGCAGCTTGGTAGCGGGAGGGCCGCAGTTCTTC. Encoded protein: CASSLVAGGPQFF. The entire variable domain, with the rest obtained from reference TRBV5-1 and TRBJ2-1, is as follows: KAGVTQTPRYLIKTRGQQVTLSCSPISGHRSVSWYQQTPGQGLQFLFEYFSETQRNKGNFPGRFSGRQFSNSRSEMNVSTLELGDSALYLCASSLVAGGPQFFGPGTRLTVL.

The chain joins TRBV28 to TRBJ2-5; D ambiguous. The closer fit of TRBJ2-7 to the DNA end suggests the J call may be wrong. The CDR3 contains 16 residues. The germline V gene encodes CDR1 MDHEN and CDR2 SYDVKM. CDR3 DNA sequence: TGTGCCAGCAGTTCTCCCTCGGTGGGGTCCTGGTACGAGCAGTACTTC. Translating it yields CASSSPSVGSWYEQYF.

This sequence joins TRBV5-1 and TRBJ1-1, with D tentatively TRBD1 (5 bases). Germline-derived CDR1 and CDR2 are SGHRS and YFSETQ. The CDR3 loop spans 13 amino acids. Trimming removed 3 bases from V and 2 bases from J, with 8 bases in between. The DNA for the CDR3 is TGCGCCAGCAGCTGGGGACCTAACACTGAAGCTTTCTTT. Its protein product is CASSWGPNTEAFF.

The V gene is TRBV21-1, the J gene TRBJ1-2. TRBV21-1 is given as a pseudogene. The CDR3 has 15 amino acids. CDR3 coding DNA: TGTGCCAGCAGCCCACGGACTGAACGGGACTATGGCTACACCTTC. Translating it yields CASSPRTERDYGYTF.

The chain joins TRBV28 to TRBJ1-2; tentative D call: TRBD1 (6 bases). The V and J ends lost 4 bases and 2 bases respectively, with 11 bases between them. This CDR3 is 14 amino acids long. Germline CDR1 and CDR2: MDHEN and SYDVKM. In DNA form, the CDR3 reads TGTGCCAGCAGTTCGGCAGGGGCCAACTATGGCTACACCTTC. Amino acid sequence: CASSSAGANYGYTF.